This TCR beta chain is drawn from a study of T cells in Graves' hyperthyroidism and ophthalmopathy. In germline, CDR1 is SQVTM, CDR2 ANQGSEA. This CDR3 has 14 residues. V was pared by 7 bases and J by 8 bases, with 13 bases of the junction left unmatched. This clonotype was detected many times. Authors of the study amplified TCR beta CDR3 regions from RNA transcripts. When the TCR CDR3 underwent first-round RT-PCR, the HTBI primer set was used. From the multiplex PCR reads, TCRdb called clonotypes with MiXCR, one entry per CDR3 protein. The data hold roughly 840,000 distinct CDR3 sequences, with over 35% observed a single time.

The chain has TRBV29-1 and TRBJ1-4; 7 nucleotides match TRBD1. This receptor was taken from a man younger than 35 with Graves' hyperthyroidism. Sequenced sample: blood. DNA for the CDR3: TGCAGCGCCGAAACCGACAGGGTTGAGGAAAAACTGTTTTTT. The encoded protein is CSAETDRVEEKLFF.